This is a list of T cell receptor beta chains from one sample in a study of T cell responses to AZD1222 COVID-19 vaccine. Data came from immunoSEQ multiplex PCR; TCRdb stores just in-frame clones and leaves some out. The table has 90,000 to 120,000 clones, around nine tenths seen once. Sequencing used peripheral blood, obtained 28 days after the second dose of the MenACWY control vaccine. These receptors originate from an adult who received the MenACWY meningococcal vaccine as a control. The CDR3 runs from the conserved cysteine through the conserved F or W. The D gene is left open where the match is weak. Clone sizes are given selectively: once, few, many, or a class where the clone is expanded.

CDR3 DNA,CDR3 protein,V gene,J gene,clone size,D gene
TGCGCCAGCAGCTTGCTATTAGAGGTCGACCAGTTCTTC,CASSLLLEVDQFF,TRBV5-1,TRBJ2-1,.,.
TGTGCCAGTTCTAGCGGGGGACTAGATACGCAGTATTTT,CASSSGGLDTQYF,TRBV27,TRBJ2-3,.,TRBD2
TGTGCCAGCAGCTTAGAATACCTACGCACAGATACGCAGTATTTT,CASSLEYLRTDTQYF,TRBV7-2,TRBJ2-3,.,.
TGTGCCAGCAGCACGGTTACAGGGTTAGGGCAGCCCCAGCATTTT,CASSTVTGLGQPQHF,TRBV6-5,TRBJ1-5,.,.
TGTGCCAGCAGCTTAAATGGGGGATACACTGAAGCTTTCTTT,CASSLNGGYTEAFF,TRBV7-2,TRBJ1-1,.,.
TGTGCCAGTGCCCCGGGACCCTCCTCGGGCACGCAGTATTTT,CASAPGPSSGTQYF,TRBV6-5,TRBJ2-3,.,.
TGCGCCAGCAGCTCGGACACGAACACTGAAGCTTTCTTT,CASSSDTNTEAFF,TRBV5-1,TRBJ1-1,.,.
TGTGCCAGCAGCGAGAATTTCTATGGCTACACCTTC,CASSENFYGYTF,TRBV28,TRBJ1-2,.,.
TGTGCCAGCAGCCAATACCAGGGGTTGCAGTACTTC,CASSQYQGLQYF,TRBV14,TRBJ2-7,.,.
TGTGCCAGTAGTATATTCGGGTCCACAGATACGCAGTATTTT,CASSIFGSTDTQYF,TRBV19,TRBJ2-3,.,.
TGTGCCAGCAGCCCCACTGCTTCCCAGAATGAGCAGTTCTTC,CASSPTASQNEQFF,TRBV7-2,TRBJ2-1,.,.
TGCGCCAGCAGCCAAGACGGACAGCCGCGTGAAAAACTGTTTTTT,CASSQDGQPREKLFF,TRBV4-3,TRBJ1-4,.,.
TGTGCCAGCAGCCTGGGACAGGACTATGGCTACACCTTC,CASSLGQDYGYTF,TRBV7-9,TRBJ1-2,.,TRBD1
TGTGCCAGCAGGACAGGGATTGAAGCTTTCTTT,CASRTGIEAFF,TRBV6-5,TRBJ1-1,few,TRBD1
TGTGCCAGCAGTCACCCGGGAGCCCTGGGGGAAAACACTGAAGCTTTCTTT,CASSHPGALGENTEAFF,TRBV2,TRBJ1-1,.,.
TGTGCCAGCTCCCCGCGTGCGGGGGGCGGCGACACCGGGGAGCTGTTTTTT,CASSPRAGGGDTGELFF,TRBV18,TRBJ2-2,.,TRBD2
TGTGCCAGTAGTACCCAACAGGGGATAAATGAAAAACTGTTTTTT,CASSTQQGINEKLFF,TRBV19,TRBJ1-4,once,TRBD1
TGTGCCTGGAGTTCTGGGAATGAGCAGTTCTTC,CAWSSGNEQFF,TRBV30,TRBJ2-1,.,.
TGTGCCATCAGGATAACGGAAGGGACTGAAGCTTTCTTT,CAIRITEGTEAFF,TRBV10-3,TRBJ1-1,.,.
TGTGCCAGCAGCCTAAACCCGACAGGTACCGGGGAGCTGTTTTTT,CASSLNPTGTGELFF,TRBV7-3,TRBJ2-2,once,.
TGTGCCAGCAGCTTAGTCTTCTCGGGGAACACTGAAGCTTTCTTT,CASSLVFSGNTEAFF,TRBV7-2,TRBJ1-1,.,.
TGTGCCAGCAGCGTAGAGCGGGGGATCTACACAGATACGCAGTATTTT,CASSVERGIYTDTQYF,TRBV9,TRBJ2-3,.,TRBD2